These 12 T cell receptor beta chains share one sample of origin, sequenced in a study of cytomegalovirus exposure and HLA in healthy donors. PCR involved 60 Vbeta and 13 Jbeta primers. TCRdb's table, derived via immunoSEQ multiplex PCR, lists solely in-frame clones and lacks some. Of fewer than 200,000 clones in the sample, approximately 78% were seen once. Sequences were obtained from PBMCs. The receptors here all came from a woman under 30 in good health and CMV-seronegative.

The J gene is TRBJ1-4, the V gene TRBV7-9; maybe TRBD1 (6 bases). CDR3 size: 15 residues. V was clipped by 1 base and J by 6 bases, with 12 bases between them. Per the germline V gene, CDR1 is SEHNR and CDR2 is FQNEAQ (reference sequence). Here the CDR3 DNA reads TGTGCCAGCAGCTTAGGTCTGGGACAAGATGAAAAACTGTTTTTT. As protein: CASSLGLGQDEKLFF.

The V gene is TRBV5-6, the J gene TRBJ2-7, with 11 bases fitting TRBD1. V dropped 4 bases and J dropped 6; count of bases not matched to a gene: 9. Germline lookup yields CDR1 SGHDT and CDR2 YYEEEE. This CDR3 spans 15 amino acids. The CDR3 DNA is TGTGCCAGCAGCCCTACTGGACAGGGGGCCGGCGAGCAGTACTTC. This translates into CASSPTGQGAGEQYF.

The chain carries TRBV6-5 and TRBJ2-6, with a tentative D call TRBD1 (5 bases). Germline loops: CDR1 MNHEY, CDR2 SVGAGI. The CDR3 has 15 residues. Trimming took off 6 bases at V and 4 bases at J, with 13 bases between the two ends. The CDR3 loop reads CASRTTGSGANVLTF. CDR3 coding DNA: TGTGCCAGCAGGACAACAGGATCAGGGGCCAACGTCCTGACTTTC.

The rearrangement joins TRBV7-2 to TRBJ2-5, with 8 bases identical to TRBD2. Germline V gene sequence: CDR1 SGHTA, CDR2 FQGNSA. Germline trimming cut 8 bases from V and 1 base from J; bases unmatched to any gene: 9. This CDR3 is built from 15 residues. CDR3 sequence: CASFPSLAVQETQYF. For the CDR3, the DNA is TGTGCCAGCTTTCCCTCACTAGCGGTCCAAGAGACCCAGTACTTC.

Worth noting for this clone: Other nucleotide sequences in the sample specify the same CDR3. The chain joins TRBV18 to TRBJ2-2; a weak D match, TRBD2 (5 bases). The V gene's germline CDR1 is KGHSH and CDR2 LQKENI. Trimming took 2 bases from V and 4 from J, leaving 11 bases between them. This CDR3 spans 15 amino acids. As DNA, the CDR3 is TGTGCCAGCTCACCAAGGACTCCTGGCACCGGGGAGCTGTTTTTT. Residues: CASSPRTPGTGELFF.

The V and J genes are TRBV14 and TRBJ2-2, with 8 bases lining up with TRBD1. The trim removed 4 bases at V and 5 bases at J, leaving 0 bases unmatched. CDR1 is SGHDN, CDR2 FVKESK, per germline. CDR3 length: 13 residues. CDR3 protein: CASSRQGTGELFF. CDR3 coding DNA: TGTGCCAGCAGCCGACAGGGGACCGGGGAGCTGTTTTTT.

This clone was picked up one time. The V and J genes are TRBV7-9 and TRBJ1-1; D gene ambiguous. The CDR3 length is 16 residues. Per the germline V gene, CDR1 is SEHNR and CDR2 is FQNEAQ (reference sequence). Trimming cost V 2 bases and J 1 base, with 14 bases left between them. The CDR3 DNA is TGTGCCAGCAGCTTAAGTGGAGGGAGTACGAACACTGAAGCTTTCTTT. Its translation: CASSLSGGSTNTEAFF.

The chain employs TRBV4-2 and TRBJ2-7, with D possibly TRBD2 on 6 matching bases. The V end lost 1 base, the J end lost 2 bases, and 15 bases lay between the germline ends. In germline, CDR1 is LGHNA, CDR2 YNFKEQ. The CDR3 totals 16 residues. The CDR3 coding sequence is TGTGCCAGCAGCCAAGGCCCTAGCGTCTCGACCTACGAGCAGTACTTC. Its protein product is CASSQGPSVSTYEQYF.

J is TRBJ2-6 and V is TRBV28; perhaps TRBD1 as D (6 bases). V was clipped by 5 bases and J by 1 base, with 21 bases between them. The CDR3 spans 19 residues. Per the germline V gene, CDR1 is MDHEN and CDR2 is SYDVKM. The CDR3 spells CASSKNRVRTVSGANVLTF. Here the CDR3 DNA reads TGTGCCAGCAGTAAGAACAGGGTACGAACCGTTTCTGGGGCCAACGTCCTGACTTTC.

This clone was recorded once. The chain has TRBV28 and TRBJ2-1; D gene uncertain. CDR3 length: 13 amino acids. The germline V and J ends were trimmed by 1 base and 7 bases, with 8 bases remaining between them. Germline values: CDR1 MDHEN, CDR2 SYDVKM. CDR3 residues: CASSLFSGNEQFF. CDR3 nucleotide sequence: TGTGCCAGCAGTTTATTTTCCGGGAATGAGCAGTTCTTC.

The rearrangement joins TRBV18 to TRBJ2-5; D is perhaps TRBD1 (6 bases). CDR1 and CDR2 from the germline V gene are KGHSH and LQKENI. The CDR3 length is 18 residues. V dropped 3 bases and J dropped 2 bases, with 22 bases sitting between them. CDR3: CASSPRTESERGQETQYF. The CDR3, as DNA: TGTGCCAGCTCACCTAGAACCGAGTCCGAGAGGGGGCAAGAGACCCAGTACTTC.

The V and J genes are TRBV30 and TRBJ2-3, with TRBD2 matching 10 bases. The germline V gene encodes CDR1 GTSNPN and CDR2 SVGIG (reference sequence). The J segment lost 14 bases and the V segment lost 0 bases, leaving 5 bases of the junction unmatched. This CDR3 contains 12 residues. DNA of the CDR3: TGTGCCTGGAGTGTACAGGGACTAGCGTCGTATTTT. Translated, it gives CAWSVQGLASYF.